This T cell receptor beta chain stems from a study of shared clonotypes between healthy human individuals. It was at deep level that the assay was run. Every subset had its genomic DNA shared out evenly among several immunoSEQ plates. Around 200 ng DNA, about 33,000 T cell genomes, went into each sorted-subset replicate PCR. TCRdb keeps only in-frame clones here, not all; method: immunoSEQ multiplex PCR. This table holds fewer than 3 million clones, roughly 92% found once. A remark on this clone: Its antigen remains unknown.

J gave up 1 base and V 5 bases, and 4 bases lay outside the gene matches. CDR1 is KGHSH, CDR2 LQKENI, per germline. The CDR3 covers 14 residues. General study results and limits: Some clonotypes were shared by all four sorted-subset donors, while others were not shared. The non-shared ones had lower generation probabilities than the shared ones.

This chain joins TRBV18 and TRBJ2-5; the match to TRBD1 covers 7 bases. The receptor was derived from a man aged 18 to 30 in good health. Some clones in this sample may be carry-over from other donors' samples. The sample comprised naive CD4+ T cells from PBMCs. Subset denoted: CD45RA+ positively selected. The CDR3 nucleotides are TGTGCCAGCTCATCACAGGGGATCCAAGAGACCCAGTACTTC. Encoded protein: CASSSQGIQETQYF.